The 23 T cell receptor beta chains below all came from one sample that was sequenced in a study of blood T cells in healthy people across ages. Using a J-beta primer mix together with a sample-barcoded 5' primer, a second PCR was run for about 6 to 12 cycles. One entry per CDR3 protein results from TCRdb running MiXCR on the 5' RACE reads. Among around 670,000 distinct CDR3 sequences listed, around 31% were seen once. The sequencing sample was made of blood. Every receptor here comes from an elderly woman in good health.

The gene calls are TRBV10-3 and TRBJ2-7, with 8 bases that match TRBD2. Gene TRBJ2-5 matches the end of the DNA better, so the J call may be wrong. CDR3 length equals 16 residues. Germline values: CDR1 ENHRY, CDR2 SYGVKD. The chain's CDR3 is CAISETGTTGGETQYF. CDR3 sequence (DNA): TGTGCCATCAGTGAGACGGGGACCACGGGAGGGGAGACCCAGTACTTC.

This clonotype was counted many times. V gene TRBV7-2 combines with J gene TRBJ2-3; 16 bases agree with TRBD2. The junction had 5 bases not matched to a gene; V was cut back by 4 bases and J by 1 base. CDR1 is SGHTA, CDR2 FQGNSA, per germline. This CDR3 spans 18 amino acids. CDR3 amino acids: CASSSGLAGGPRTDTQYF. CDR3 sequence (DNA): TGTGCCAGCAGCTCGGGACTAGCGGGGGGGCCTCGCACAGATACGCAGTATTTT.

In its sample, this clonotype was seen many times. V is TRBV28 and J is TRBJ2-5, with 9 nucleotides matching TRBD2. Germline values: CDR1 MDHEN, CDR2 SYDVKM. The V segment lost 6 bases and the J segment 5 bases; nucleotides outside the gene matches: 7. This CDR3 spans 14 amino acids. This chain's CDR3 is CASRGGGAGETQYF. The CDR3 DNA is TGTGCCAGCAGAGGCGGGGGGGCGGGGGAGACCCAGTACTTC.

The chain combines TRBV27 with TRBJ2-3; 7 nucleotides line up with TRBD2. Germline lookup yields CDR1 MNHEY and CDR2 SMNVEV (reference sequence). The CDR3 sequence is 15 residues long. Trimming took 4 bases from V and 5 from J; bases not matched to a gene: 9. The DNA of the CDR3 is TGTGCCAGCAGTTCCGCGGGGGTCGGTGAAGATACGCAGTATTTT. As protein: CASSSAGVGEDTQYF.

The chain recombines TRBV29-1 with TRBJ1-5; a possible D gene is TRBD1 (6 bases). Trimming pared 5 bases from V and 1 base from J, leaving 12 bases between. CDR3 length: 14 amino acids. Germline V gene sequence: CDR1 SQVTM, CDR2 ANQGSEA. DNA of the CDR3: TGCAGCGTTTTCCTTGGGGGCAGCAATCAGCCCCAGCATTTT. Translation gives CSVFLGGSNQPQHF.

This clonotype has more than one count but fewer than ten. The chain uses TRBV6-1 and TRBJ2-1; TRBD2 matches 8 bases. The CDR3 extends over 17 amino acids. Looked up from germline, CDR1 is MNHNS and CDR2 is SASEGT. The V and J ends lost 2 bases and 4 bases, in that order; junction bases with no gene match: 10. This CDR3 reads CASSERGGRSIYNEQFF. The DNA of the CDR3 is TGTGCCAGCAGTGAACGGGGGGGTCGGAGTATTTACAATGAGCAGTTCTTC.

This clonotype was seen at least ten times. V usage is TRBV6-6 and J usage is TRBJ1-2; TRBD1 matches 9 bases. The CDR3 consists of 14 residues. Germline V gene sequence: CDR1 MNHNY, CDR2 SVGAGI (reference sequence). V was clipped by 4 bases and J by 3 bases; unmatched bases: 3. Here the CDR3 reads CASSLQGADYGYTF. In DNA form, the CDR3 reads TGTGCCAGCAGTTTACAGGGGGCGGACTATGGCTACACCTTC.

This clonotype was picked up a small number of times. The CDR3 DNA follows: TGCAGTGCTACCGGGACACTCGATCCGCAATTCTTC. This translates into CSATGTLDPQFF. V gene TRBV20-1 combines with J gene TRBJ2-1; D may be TRBD1 (6 bases). Germline V gene lookup returns CDR1 DFQATT and CDR2 SNEGSKA (reference sequence). V lost 4 bases to trimming and J lost 16 bases, with 20 bases between them. The CDR3 loop spans 12 amino acids.

Remarks on this clonotype: With a much larger clone just one base away, this may be a read error. The chain combines TRBV29-1 with TRBJ1-2; D might be TRBD1 (5 bases). The CDR3 length is 13 residues. Germline V lookup: CDR1 SQVTM, CDR2 ANQGSEA. CDR3 sequence (DNA): TGCAGCGCAAGGGACCGAGCTAACCATGGCTACACCTTC. The encoded protein is CSARDRANHGYTF.

This clonotype occurred many times. V usage is TRBV5-1 and J usage is TRBJ2-6; 11 bases agree with TRBD1. CDR3 size: 19 residues. CDR1 and CDR2 (germline): SGHRS, YFSETQ. The ends lost 3 bases at V and 3 bases at J; junction bases unmatched: 11. Here the CDR3 DNA reads TGCGCCAGCAGCTGGAAGACGGACAGGGGGCCAGGTGGGGCCAACGTCCTGACTTTC. Its protein product is CASSWKTDRGPGGANVLTF. Complete variable domain (other parts from reference TRBV5-1 and TRBJ2-6): KAGVTQTPRYLIKTRGQQVTLSCSPISGHRSVSWYQQTPGQGLQFLFEYFSETQRNKGNFPGRFSGRQFSNSRSEMNVSTLELGDSALYLCASSWKTDRGPGGANVLTFGAGSRLTVL.

This clonotype appeared many times. This rearrangement joins TRBV20-1 to TRBJ2-7; D may be TRBD2 (6 bases). Germline CDR1 and CDR2: DFQATT and SNEGSKA (reference sequence). The CDR3 is 14 residues long. Trimming took off 6 bases at V and 3 bases at J, with 18 bases between the two ends. The CDR3 region has the DNA TGCAGTGCCTCGATCGGCGGGGATCACTACGAGCAGTACTTC. It specifies CSASIGGDHYEQYF.

This clonotype showed up many times. The chain is built from TRBV18 and TRBJ2-7, with 11 positions matching TRBD2. Unmatched junction bases numbered 7, after V lost 4 bases and J lost 8 bases. The CDR3 extends over 14 amino acids. CDR1 and CDR2 (germline): KGHSH, LQKENI. The CDR3 region has the DNA TGTGCCAGCTCACGTGTGACTAGCGGGGAGAAGCAGTACTTC. Amino acid sequence: CASSRVTSGEKQYF.

This clonotype was recorded a few times. A much larger clone differs from this one at a single base, so this may be a read error. The rearrangement joins TRBV20-1 to TRBJ2-1, with a possible D match to TRBD2 (6 bases). The V end lost 6 bases, the J end lost 13 bases, and 25 bases lay between the germline ends. The CDR3 runs 14 residues. Per the germline V gene, CDR1 is DFQATT and CDR2 is SNEGSKA (reference sequence). The CDR3 loop reads CSAEDGRTGETQFF. In DNA, the CDR3 is TGCAGTGCGGAGGATGGGCGCACGGGAGAGACCCAGTTCTTC.

This clonotype was picked up a small number of times. The V call is TRBV5-1, the J call TRBJ1-1; possibly TRBD1 for D (6 bases). In germline, CDR1 is SGHRS, CDR2 YFSETQ. The CDR3 is made up of 14 amino acids. V was clipped by 4 bases and J by 0 bases, with 10 bases between them. The CDR3, as DNA: TGCGCCAGCAGCGCGGGACATTTGAACACTGAAGCTTTCTTT. It yields the protein CASSAGHLNTEAFF. Variable domain in full (rest from reference TRBV5-1 and TRBJ1-1): KAGVTQTPRYLIKTRGQQVTLSCSPISGHRSVSWYQQTPGQGLQFLFEYFSETQRNKGNFPGRFSGRQFSNSRSEMNVSTLELGDSALYLCASSAGHLNTEAFFGQGTRLTVV.

This clonotype appeared a few times. This chain connects TRBV20-1 to TRBJ2-2; 10 nucleotides line up with TRBD1. The V segment lost 0 bases and the J segment 4 bases; nucleotides outside the gene matches: 2. This CDR3 region has 15 residues. Germline values: CDR1 DFQATT, CDR2 SNEGSKA (reference sequence). The CDR3 sequence is CSARDGTGVTGELFF. Written as DNA, the CDR3 is TGCAGTGCTAGAGACGGGACAGGGGTCACCGGGGAGCTGTTTTTT.

This clonotype occurred a few times. The V gene is TRBV16, the J gene TRBJ1-5, with D uncertain. Germline V gives CDR1 KGHSY, CDR2 FQNENV. Trimming took 4 bases from V and 6 from J, leaving 16 bases between them. CDR3 length: 15 amino acids. The CDR3 bases are TGTGCCAGCAGCCTAGCGGGAGGTGGGGTTCAGCCCCAGCATTTT. Residues: CASSLAGGGVQPQHF. The full variable domain, completed using reference TRBV16 and TRBJ1-5, is GEEVAQTPKHLVRGEGQKAKLYCAPIKGHSYVFWYQQVLKNEFKFLISFQNENVFDETGMPKERFSAKCLPNSPCSLEIQATKLEDSAVYFCASSLAGGGVQPQHFGDGTRLSIL.

This clonotype was counted only a few times. The chain joins TRBV27 to TRBJ1-1; maybe TRBD1 (6 bases). Germline V gene data show CDR1 as MNHEY and CDR2 as SMNVEV (reference sequence). The CDR3 is made up of 15 amino acids. V was cut by 1 base and J by 2 bases, with 11 bases left in between. The CDR3, as DNA: TGTGCCAGCAGTTTATTTTCAGGGGCAAACACTGAAGCTTTCTTT. Translating it yields CASSLFSGANTEAFF.

This clonotype was counted ten times or more. The chain uses TRBV29-1 and TRBJ2-6, with D possibly being TRBD1 (5 bases). CDR3 length: 15 residues. V was trimmed by 7 bases and J by 0 bases, leaving 13 bases between them. Per germline, CDR1 SQVTM and CDR2 ANQGSEA. The CDR3 here is CSALTGFSGANVLTF. DNA of the CDR3: TGCAGCGCGTTAACAGGTTTCTCTGGGGCCAACGTCCTGACTTTC.

This clonotype appeared a few times. The J gene is TRBJ2-2, the V gene TRBV4-2, with 7 bases matching TRBD2. The trim removed 1 base at V and 3 bases at J, leaving 11 bases unmatched. CDR1 and CDR2 (germline): LGHNA, YNFKEQ. The CDR3 is made up of 18 amino acids. The CDR3 region is CASSQGLAATTDTGELFF. The CDR3 DNA follows: TGTGCCAGCAGCCAAGGGCTAGCGGCGACCACGGACACCGGGGAGCTGTTTTTT.

This clonotype was seen many times. The chain recombines TRBV7-9 with TRBJ2-1, with 10 bases fitting TRBD1. Looked up from germline, CDR1 is SEHNR and CDR2 is FQNEAQ (reference sequence). This CDR3 contains 15 residues. V shed 4 bases, J shed 6 bases, and the junction held 6 bases outside the gene matches. CDR3 in amino acids: CASSYQRTGGNEQFF. CDR3 DNA sequence: TGTGCCAGCAGCTACCAGAGGACAGGGGGCAATGAGCAGTTCTTC.

This clonotype showed up many times. The V gene is TRBV7-2, the J gene TRBJ2-7; D is possibly TRBD1 (6 bases). CDR3 length equals 17 residues. CDR1 and CDR2 from the germline V gene are SGHTA and FQGNSA. The germline V and J ends were trimmed by 0 bases and 0 bases, with 15 bases remaining between them. The CDR3 bases are TGTGCCAGCAGCTTAGCGGGCAGGGGCTACAGCTCCTACGAGCAGTACTTC. Translated: CASSLAGRGYSSYEQYF.

V and J are TRBV10-3 and TRBJ2-1, with TRBD2 matching over 9 bases. This CDR3 comprises 16 residues. The V and J ends lost 2 bases and 4 bases, in that order; junction bases with no gene match: 6. Looked up from germline, CDR1 is ENHRY and CDR2 is SYGVKD. The CDR3, as DNA: TGTGCCATCAGTGAGCGGGCTAGCGGGACTTACAATGAGCAGTTCTTC. Protein sequence: CAISERASGTYNEQFF.

This clonotype was recorded many times. The V and J genes are TRBV7-9 and TRBJ1-1, with unresolved D. The V end lost 4 bases, the J end lost 10 bases, and 22 bases lay between the germline ends. Germline CDR1 reads SEHNR; CDR2 reads FQNEAQ (reference sequence). The CDR3 is 15 residues long. The CDR3 DNA reads as TGTGCCAGCAGCTCAGATATGGGCCTTCCTTTACCAGCTTTCTTT. Protein product: CASSSDMGLPLPAFF.